The next 16 T cell receptor beta chains were all read from a single sample in a study of Graves' ophthalmopathy and Graves' hyperthyroidism. RNA transcripts provided the template for amplifying TCR beta CDR3 regions. In the first round, RT-PCR was carried out with HTBI primers, and a multiplex PCR formed the second round. Each CDR3 protein gets one entry after TCRdb re-called the multiplex PCR reads with MiXCR. The data show around 590,000 distinct CDR3 sequences, with roughly 39% seen just once and about 4% held by the top ten. The sample taken for sequencing was peripheral blood or thyroid tissue (not recorded which). The source is an adult man with Graves' hyperthyroidism.

This clonotype was seen a single time. The chain recombines TRBV20-1 with TRBJ1-2, with D tentatively TRBD1 (6 bases). There are 10 residues in the CDR3. The V and J ends lost 4 bases and 14 bases respectively, with 14 bases between them. The germline CDR1 and CDR2 sequences are DFQATT and SNEGSKA (reference sequence). The CDR3 loop is CSAMGQGITF. The CDR3 coding sequence is TGCAGTGCTATGGGGCAGGGGATAACCTTC.

The genes are TRBV10-3 and TRBJ1-6; no definite D call. Per the germline V gene, CDR1 is ENHRY and CDR2 is SYGVKD. V lost 0 bases and J 4 bases, leaving 13 bases between the germline ends. The CDR3 runs to 17 residues. The CDR3 loop reads CAISESVSGDYNSPLHF. Here the CDR3 DNA reads TGTGCCATCAGTGAGTCTGTGTCAGGCGATTATAATTCACCCCTCCACTTT.

The V gene is TRBV24-1, the J gene TRBJ1-2, with a weak D call TRBD1 (6 bases). V was trimmed by 2 bases and J by 4 bases, leaving 10 bases between them. The CDR3 sequence is 14 residues long. CDR1 is KGHDR, CDR2 SFDVKD, per germline. CDR3 in amino acids: CATSDSGVSYGYTF. The CDR3 region has the DNA TGTGCCACCAGTGATTCAGGGGTTAGCTATGGCTACACCTTC.

This clonotype showed up many times. The chain employs TRBV10-3 and TRBJ1-1, with D perhaps matching TRBD1 (5 bases). This CDR3 contains 13 residues. Trimming took 6 bases from V and 4 from J, leaving 12 bases between them. Germline V gives CDR1 ENHRY, CDR2 SYGVKD. This CDR3 is CAISSLGVTEAFF. Here the CDR3 DNA reads TGTGCCATCAGCTCCCTAGGGGTCACTGAAGCTTTCTTT.

The V and J genes are TRBV2 and TRBJ2-7; no clear D. The germline gives CDR1 SNHLY, CDR2 FYNNEI. Between the trimmed V and J ends, which lost 2 bases and 5 bases, there was a span of 13 bases. The CDR3 is 14 residues long. Written as DNA, the CDR3 is TGTGCCAGCAGTGAATTTCCGGACCTCAACGAGCAGTACTTC. Encoded protein: CASSEFPDLNEQYF.

This clonotype was detected ten times or more. The J gene is TRBJ1-2, the V gene TRBV10-3; the D gene is possibly TRBD1 (5 bases). V gave up 8 bases and J gave up 7 bases, with 17 bases separating them. From germline, CDR1 is ENHRY and CDR2 SYGVKD. This CDR3 has 13 amino acids. The CDR3 is CAIPSVGLGGYTF. The CDR3 DNA follows: TGTGCCATCCCCTCGGTGGGGCTTGGTGGCTACACCTTC.

The sample holds a few counts of this clonotype. The DNA of the CDR3 is TGCAGTGCCTCTAATACAGGGGGCTGGGTTTATGGTCACTATGGCTACACCTTC. Protein: CSASNTGGWVYGHYGYTF. This chain uses TRBV20-1 with TRBJ1-2; 9 bases line up with TRBD1. CDR1 is DFQATT, CDR2 SNEGSKA, per germline (reference sequence). This CDR3 contains 18 residues. Trimming cost V 6 bases and J 3 bases; bases outside gene matches: 20.

The sample holds a few counts of this clonotype. V gene TRBV4-2 combines with J gene TRBJ2-2; no firm D call. The V gene lost 1 base and the J gene lost 3 bases, with 6 bases spanning the gap. The germline gives CDR1 LGHNA, CDR2 YNFKEQ. The CDR3 has 14 amino acids. The CDR3 DNA is TGTGCCAGCAGCCAAGTGCAACACACCGGGGAGCTGTTTTTT. This encodes CASSQVQHTGELFF.

This chain joins TRBV12-3 or TRBV12-4 and TRBJ2-7, with TRBD2 matching 7 bases. The length of the CDR3 is 16 residues. Trimming at V came to 5 bases and at J to 4 bases, leaving 14 bases not matched to a gene. The CDR3 nucleotides read TGTGCCAGCAGTGTGAACTTCGGGACTAAACTTTACGAGCAGTACTTC. Its protein product is CASSVNFGTKLYEQYF.

This clonotype was detected many times. V usage is TRBV15 and J usage is TRBJ1-1, with 8 positions matching TRBD1. V was pared by 0 bases and J by 5 bases, with 5 bases of the junction left unmatched. The CDR3 loop spans 15 amino acids. CDR1 is LNHNV, CDR2 YYDKDF, per germline (reference sequence). The CDR3 sequence is CATSREQGGWTEAFF. The CDR3 DNA sequence: TGTGCCACCAGCAGAGAACAGGGGGGCTGGACTGAAGCTTTCTTT.

This chain links TRBV20-1 with TRBJ2-1; 9 bases are a match to TRBD1. Germline trimming cut 3 bases from V and 7 bases from J; bases unmatched to any gene: 7. The CDR3 contains 14 residues. Germline V gives CDR1 DFQATT, CDR2 SNEGSKA (reference sequence). This chain's CDR3 is CSASVGQGTNEQFF. CDR3 DNA: TGCAGTGCTAGCGTTGGACAGGGGACGAATGAGCAGTTCTTC.

In nucleotides, the CDR3 is TGCGCCAGCAGTGAGAGACTAGCGGATACGCAGTATTTT. This gives the protein CASSERLADTQYF. This rearrangement joins TRBV10-1 to TRBJ2-3; TRBD2 aligns across 8 bases. The germline V gene has CDR1 WNHNN and CDR2 SYGVQD (reference sequence). The CDR3 is 13 residues long. The J segment lost 6 bases and the V segment lost 2 bases, leaving 1 base of the junction unmatched.

Concerning this clonotype itself: One end of the junction varies from germline; a read error may be responsible. V usage is TRBV6-5 and J usage is TRBJ2-7; D is perhaps TRBD2 (5 bases). From germline, CDR1 is MNHEY and CDR2 SVGAGI. This CDR3 is 13 amino acids long. The CDR3 loop is CASSSPGNYKQYF. CDR3 DNA sequence: TGTGCCAGCAGTTCCCCGGGGAACTACAAGCAGTACTTC.

The chain uses TRBV19 and TRBJ1-4; a possible D gene is TRBD1 (6 bases). V lost 7 bases and J lost 3, with 15 bases in between. CDR3 length: 15 amino acids. Germline CDR1 is LNHDA and CDR2 is SQIVND (reference sequence). CDR3 nucleotides: TGTGCCAGTAACGCAGGGGAGTCGGCTAATGAAAAACTGTTTTTT. Protein: CASNAGESANEKLFF.

DNA of the CDR3: TGTGCCAGCAGTCCCCCAGGGGCGCCTGGAAACACCATATATTTT. This sequence encodes CASSPPGAPGNTIYF. V is TRBV12-3 or TRBV12-4 and J is TRBJ1-3, with D possibly being TRBD1 (6 bases). V was shortened by 5 bases and J by 2 bases, with 13 bases between the two germline ends. The CDR3 is 15 residues long.

Comment on this clonotype: A read error may produce the germline difference seen at one junction end. The J gene is TRBJ2-6, the V gene TRBV5-1, with D unresolved. CDR3 size: 13 residues. Germline CDR1 is SGHRS and CDR2 is YFSETQ. For the CDR3, the DNA is TGCGCCAGCAGCTTGGGCGTAGTGAACACTGAAGCTTTC. Translated, it gives CASSLGVVNTEAF.